One and the same sample provided the 3 T cell receptor beta chains below, sequenced in a study of response to subunit inactivated influenza vaccine. In TCRdb, the RT-PCR reads were re-called with MiXCR into one record per CDR3 protein. The repertoire holds under 850,000 distinct CDR3 sequences, with roughly 18% as singletons. The sample consisted of PBMCs from blood, taken approximately 5 days after vaccination. The origin of the receptors is a man aged 45-60 years who received an inactivated influenza vaccine.

This clonotype was counted between two and nine times. J is TRBJ2-7 and V is TRBV3-1, with 9 bases lining up with TRBD2. Unmatched junction bases numbered 8, after V lost 8 bases and J lost 6 bases. Germline V CDR1 and CDR2: LGHDT, YNNKEL (reference sequence). This CDR3 is built from 13 residues. CDR3 residues: CASGSLAGTEQYF. DNA for the CDR3: TGTGCCAGCGGCAGTCTAGCGGGGACCGAGCAGTACTTC.

V and J are TRBV6-4 and TRBJ2-1; 9 bases line up with TRBD2. With V trimmed by 6 bases and J by 4 bases, 4 bases remained unmatched. CDR3 length equals 14 residues. Germline V gives CDR1 MRHNA, CDR2 SNTAGT. CDR3 bases: TGTGCCAGCAGAAGCGGGGGGCCATACAATGAGCAGTTCTTC. It is translated as CASRSGGPYNEQFF.

This chain uses TRBV4-2 with TRBJ2-7, with 7 positions matching TRBD2. J lost 5 bases, V lost 4 bases, and 14 bases had no gene match. Germline V gives CDR1 LGHNA, CDR2 YNFKEQ. The CDR3 consists of 16 residues. The CDR3 coding sequence is TGTGCCAGCAGCCGTCTACCGGGACTACGAATCGACGAGCAGTACTTC. This codes for CASSRLPGLRIDEQYF.